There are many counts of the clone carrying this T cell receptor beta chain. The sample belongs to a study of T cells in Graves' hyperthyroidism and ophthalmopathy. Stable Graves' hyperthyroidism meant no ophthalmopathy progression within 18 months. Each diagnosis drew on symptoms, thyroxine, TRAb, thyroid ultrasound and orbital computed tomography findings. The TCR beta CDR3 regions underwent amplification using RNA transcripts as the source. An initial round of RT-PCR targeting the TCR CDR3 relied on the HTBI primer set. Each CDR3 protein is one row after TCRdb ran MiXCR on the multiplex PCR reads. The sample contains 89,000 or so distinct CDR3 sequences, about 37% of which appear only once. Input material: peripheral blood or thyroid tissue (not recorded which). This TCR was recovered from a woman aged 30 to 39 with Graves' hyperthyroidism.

The CDR3 DNA is TGTGCCAGCAGCGACCAGGTGTCTGGGGCCAACGTCCTGACTTTC. Translating gives CASSDQVSGANVLTF. V usage is TRBV5-5 and J usage is TRBJ2-6; D not certain. Trimming pared 4 bases from V and 1 base from J, leaving 9 bases between. The CDR3 length is 15 residues. Per germline, CDR1 SGHKS and CDR2 YYEKEE (reference sequence).